The 16 T cell receptor beta chains listed next were all sequenced from one sample in a study of regulatory T cells in long-lasting Graves disease. Arm-PCR of CDR3 regions with iRepertoire HTBI primers generated TCR beta libraries. TCRdb analysed the multiplex PCR reads with MiXCR anew, one entry per CDR3 protein. This sample yields roughly 520,000 distinct CDR3 sequences, of which about 12% are seen a single time; approximately 9.6% belongs to the top ten. Time point given: newly diagnosed GD, antithyroid drugs for less than 3 months. Following extraction of RNA from PBMCs, that RNA was used to make the TCR library. The same data also contributed to another study, on T cells in Graves' hyperthyroidism and ophthalmopathy.

Sample: peripheral blood mononuclear cells (PBMCs), taken at new diagnosis, from a patient treated with antithyroid drugs. These receptor sequences come from a woman in her 30s with Graves disease.

The chain employs TRBV6-5 and TRBJ2-7, with a weak D call TRBD1 (6 bases). The V end was cut by 0 bases, the J end by 3 bases, with 21 bases between. The CDR3 length is 18 residues. Germline lookup yields CDR1 MNHEY and CDR2 SVGAGI. CDR3 region: CASSYSFSYEGGLYEQYF. The CDR3 DNA is TGTGCCAGCAGTTACTCCTTCTCCTATGAAGGGGGTCTCTACGAGCAGTACTTC.

The chain employs TRBV28 and TRBJ1-4, with 7 bases matching TRBD1. Trimming cost V 7 bases and J 4 bases; bases outside gene matches: 6. The germline CDR1 and CDR2 sequences are MDHEN and SYDVKM. This CDR3 region has 14 residues. CDR3 nucleotide sequence: TGTGCCAGCACCCCGGGACAGTTTAATGAAAAACTGTTTTTT. It yields the protein CASTPGQFNEKLFF.

The rearrangement uses TRBV7-9 and TRBJ1-3; D uncertain. This CDR3 contains 13 residues. Trimming took off 6 bases at V and 0 bases at J, with 6 bases between the two ends. CDR1 and CDR2 (germline): SEHNR, FQNEAQ (reference sequence). Here the CDR3 reads CASRPDSGNTIYF. Here the CDR3 DNA reads TGTGCCAGCAGACCTGACTCTGGAAACACCATATATTTT.

The sample holds many counts of this clonotype. V usage is TRBV28 and J usage is TRBJ1-4; D possibly corresponds to TRBD1 (5 bases). The V gene's germline CDR1 is MDHEN and CDR2 SYDVKM. The V gene lost 0 bases and the J gene lost 1 base, with 6 bases spanning the gap. The length of the CDR3 is 15 residues. The CDR3 loop is CASSLWRGTNEKLFF. As DNA, the CDR3 is TGTGCCAGCAGTTTATGGAGGGGAACTAATGAAAAACTGTTTTTT.

The V gene is TRBV5-1, the J gene TRBJ2-3, with D perhaps matching TRBD1 or TRBD2 (5 bases each). This CDR3 region has 14 residues. Per the germline V gene, CDR1 is SGHRS and CDR2 is YFSETQ. V was pared by 3 bases and J by 0 bases, with 8 bases between. As DNA, the CDR3 is TGCGCCAGCAGCTCCGGGGCCAGCACAGATACGCAGTATTTT. Encoded protein: CASSSGASTDTQYF.

The table lists this clonotype with many counts. The chain has TRBV29-1 and TRBJ1-1; no definite D call. Germline loops: CDR1 SQVTM, CDR2 ANQGSEA. The CDR3 spans 13 residues. V dropped 1 base and J dropped 7 bases, with 13 bases sitting between them. The CDR3: CSVEGGRYYEAFF. Written as DNA, the CDR3 is TGCAGCGTTGAAGGTGGACGGTACTATGAAGCTTTCTTT. The variable domain in full, with the rest retrieved from reference TRBV29-1 and TRBJ1-1, is SAVISQKPSRDICQRGTSLTIQCQVDSQVTMMFWYRQQPGQSLTLIATANQGSEATYESGFVIDKFPISRPNLTFSTLTVSNMSPEDSSIYLCSVEGGRYYEAFFGQGTRLTVV.

V gene TRBV11-2 combines with J gene TRBJ2-2; tentative D call: TRBD1 (6 bases). The germline CDR1 and CDR2 sequences are SGHAT and FQNNGV. Between the trimmed V and J ends, which lost 5 bases and 0 bases, there was a span of 19 bases. The length of the CDR3 is 18 residues. The CDR3: CASSLYRVQTPNTGELFF. CDR3 nucleotides: TGTGCCAGCAGCCTTTACAGGGTTCAGACCCCGAACACCGGGGAGCTGTTTTTT. The full variable domain, completed using reference TRBV11-2 and TRBJ2-2, is EAGVAQSPRYKIIEKRQSVAFWCNPISGHATLYWYQQILGQGPKLLIQFQNNGVVDDSQLPKDRFSAERLKGVDSTLKIQPAKLEDSAVYLCASSLYRVQTPNTGELFFGEGSRLTVL.

This clonotype was counted many times. The rearrangement joins TRBV2 to TRBJ2-5, with D uncertain. V was shortened by 6 bases and J by 7 bases, with 18 bases between the two germline ends. Germline CDR1 SNHLY, CDR2 FYNNEI. The CDR3 runs 14 residues. The CDR3 loop reads CASRDPRKLGTQYF. Here the CDR3 DNA reads TGTGCCAGCAGGGATCCTCGCAAGCTAGGGACCCAGTACTTC.

This clonotype has only one observation. J is TRBJ2-7 and V is TRBV20-1; D is uncertain. Germline V gene data show CDR1 as DFQATT and CDR2 as SNEGSKA (reference sequence). Trimming took off 3 bases at V and 7 bases at J, with 13 bases between the two ends. The CDR3 has 12 amino acids. The CDR3 DNA sequence: TGCAGTGCTAGCGACATGATCAAGGAGCAGTACTTC. Encoded protein: CSASDMIKEQYF.

This clonotype was seen many times. This chain connects TRBV7-9 to TRBJ2-3, with D possibly TRBD1 on 6 matching bases. Trimming cost V 3 bases and J 0 bases, with 19 bases left between them. Germline V gene lookup returns CDR1 SEHNR and CDR2 FQNEAQ (reference sequence). There are 18 residues in the CDR3. CDR3 loop: CASSLIYIEGVSTDTQYF. The CDR3 DNA sequence: TGTGCCAGCAGCTTGATTTATATTGAGGGGGTGAGCACAGATACGCAGTATTTT. Combining the CDR3 with reference TRBV7-9 and TRBJ2-3 gives the whole variable domain DTGVSQNPRHKITKRGQNVTFRCDPISEHNRLYWYRQTLGQGPEFLTYFQNEAQLEKSRLLSDRFSAERPKGSFSTLEIQRTEQGDSAMYLCASSLIYIEGVSTDTQYFGPGTRLTVL.

The table lists this clonotype with a few counts. The chain recombines TRBV20-1 with TRBJ1-2; 8 bases are a match to TRBD1. The CDR3 covers 14 residues. J gave up 9 bases and V 5 bases, and 14 bases lay outside the gene matches. CDR1 and CDR2 from the germline V gene are DFQATT and SNEGSKA (reference sequence). DNA of the CDR3: TGCAGTGCTCCTAAGAAGACAGGGGATGGGCGCTACACCTTC. Its translation is CSAPKKTGDGRYTF.

In this sample, this clonotype turned up many times. The chain uses TRBV19 and TRBJ1-2; 8 bases line up with TRBD1. The ends lost 7 bases at V and 7 bases at J; junction bases unmatched: 11. CDR3 size: 14 residues. Germline CDR1 and CDR2: LNHDA and SQIVND (reference sequence). CDR3 protein: CASTAGQVGGGYTF. The CDR3 DNA follows: TGTGCCAGTACGGCGGGACAGGTCGGAGGTGGCTACACCTTC.

This clonotype has just a few counts. This rearrangement joins TRBV9 to TRBJ1-2; the match to TRBD1 covers 9 bases. The germline V gene encodes CDR1 SGDLS and CDR2 YYNGEE. The CDR3 length is 15 residues. With V trimmed by 0 bases and J by 4 bases, 4 bases remained unmatched. The CDR3 loop is CASSVDPGQGYGYTF. The CDR3 DNA sequence: TGTGCCAGCAGCGTAGACCCGGGACAGGGCTATGGCTACACCTTC.

This clonotype was seen many times. This chain joins TRBV12-5 and TRBJ2-5, with TRBD2 identical over 9 bases. Trimming at V came to 4 bases and at J to 5 bases, leaving 8 bases not matched to a gene. The germline gives CDR1 LGHNT, CDR2 FRNRAP. The CDR3 totals 15 residues. This chain's CDR3 is CASGSGAGGYETQYF. In DNA, the CDR3 is TGTGCTAGTGGTTCGGGAGCGGGAGGCTACGAGACCCAGTACTTC.

Here the CDR3 DNA reads TGCAGCGTTGGCTTTGCTGGAAACACCATATATTTT. Protein: CSVGFAGNTIYF. The chain is built from TRBV29-1 and TRBJ1-3; D unresolved. Germline-derived CDR1 and CDR2 are SQVTM and ANQGSEA. This CDR3 region has 12 residues. The germline V and J ends were trimmed by 4 bases and 2 bases, with 6 bases remaining between them.

Ten or more counts support this clonotype. The rearrangement links TRBV11-3 to TRBJ1-1; 7 bases map to TRBD1. The J segment lost 0 bases and the V segment lost 0 bases, leaving 7 bases of the junction unmatched. Germline V gene lookup returns CDR1 SGHNT and CDR2 YENEEA. CDR3 size: 17 residues. CDR3 loop: CASSLEWQGDMNTEAFF. CDR3 in DNA: TGTGCCAGCAGCTTAGAGTGGCAGGGGGACATGAACACTGAAGCTTTCTTT.